This TCR beta chain derives from a study of memory CD4+ T cells and cytomegalovirus serostatus. Study context: This sample comes from healthy Belgian adults, 9 CMV seropositive, 24 seronegative.

The authors' processing: After removing out-of-frame reads, around 2.2 million distinct TCRbeta sequences remained. Measured with immunoSEQ multiplex PCR; TCRdb has only the in-frame clones, and not every one. From that table come the V and J calls and clone size; the DNA was used to work out D and trimming. The sample consists of roughly 67,000 clones, about three quarters of them appearing once. This clone came up a few times. The antigen is undetermined. The germline V and J ends were trimmed by 3 bases and 7 bases, with 10 bases remaining between them. The CDR3 is made up of 13 amino acids. Germline CDR1 is MDHEN and CDR2 is SYDVKM. Study conclusions and caveats: Each of roughly 65 CMV-associated TCRbeta sequences occurred in one to five individuals. Repertoires predicted CMV serostatus with median bootstrapped AUC of approximately 0.94.

The sort gate was single viable CD3+CD4+CD8-CD45RO+ cells for memory CD4+ T cells. The chain employs TRBV28 and TRBJ1-5, with D perhaps matching TRBD1 (6 bases). Source material: memory CD4+ T cells from blood. This receptor was taken from an adult in good health and CMV-seropositive. In DNA, the CDR3 is TGTGCCAGCAGTTTGCCGGGGGCCCAGCCCCAGCATTTT. It yields the protein CASSLPGAQPQHF.